Listed below are T cell receptor beta chains from one sample, sequenced in a study of shared clonotypes between healthy human individuals. Clones were sequenced by immunoSEQ multiplex PCR, and TCRdb holds only the in-frame ones, with some missing. The sample includes approximately 530,000 clones, 95% to 96% of them seen just once. Sequencing used naive CD4+ T cells sorted from blood. These receptors were collected from a woman aged 30 to 39 in good health. Each CDR3 is given with its conserved first and last residue. A D gene is named only where the DNA matches it firmly. Part of the rows lack a size; the others show once, few, many or a class for expanded clones.

v_call	j_call	d_call	clone_size	cdr3_nt	cdr3_aa
TRBV9	TRBJ2-2	NA	NA	TGTGCCAGCAGCGCGGGCGGCGCGAACACCGGGGAGCTGTTTTTT	CASSAGGANTGELFF
TRBV7-9	TRBJ2-3	TRBD2	NA	TGTGCCAGCAGCTTAGGACTAGCGGTAGATACGCAGTATTTT	CASSLGLAVDTQYF
TRBV11-2	TRBJ2-1	TRBD2	NA	TGTGCCAGCAGCCCGGGACTAGCGGGAGGTACCGGTGAGCAGTTCTTC	CASSPGLAGGTGEQFF
TRBV7-6	TRBJ2-1	NA	NA	TGTGCCAGCAGCCTCAGTAGTACGAGACAGACCTACAATGAGCAGTTCTTC	CASSLSSTRQTYNEQFF
TRBV28	TRBJ1-6	NA	NA	TGTGCCAGCAGGCAAGGGGCGAGTGGCAATTCACCCCTCCACTTT	CASRQGASGNSPLHF
TRBV7-9	TRBJ1-2	NA	NA	TGTGCCAGCAGCTTATTCCAGGACAGTCGGGTCTATGGCTACACCTTC	CASSLFQDSRVYGYTF
TRBV5-1	TRBJ2-3	NA	NA	TGCGCCAGCAGCTTCCGATCAGGAGATACGCAGTATTTT	CASSFRSGDTQYF
TRBV5-1	TRBJ2-7	TRBD1	NA	TGCGCCAGCAGCTTGGACAGGGGGGTCGACGAGCAGTACTTC	CASSLDRGVDEQYF
TRBV5-1	TRBJ1-2	NA	NA	TGCGCCAGCAGCTTGGAGTCAGCTGGCTACACCTTC	CASSLESAGYTF
TRBV27	TRBJ2-5	NA	NA	TGTGCCAGCAGTTCAGCGCATAGGAATGGAGAGACCCAGTACTTC	CASSSAHRNGETQYF
TRBV28	TRBJ2-5	NA	NA	TGTGCCAGCAGTTCCGGCGGAGCCACTCAAGAGACCCAGTACTTC	CASSSGGATQETQYF
TRBV18	TRBJ2-4	NA	NA	TGTGCCAGCTCGGGGACACTAGCCAAAAACATTCAGTACTTC	CASSGTLAKNIQYF
TRBV6-5	TRBJ2-7	NA	NA	TGTGCCAGCAGTTACTCGGTGAGCTCCTACGAGCAGTACTTC	CASSYSVSSYEQYF
TRBV7-9	TRBJ2-7	NA	NA	TGTGCCAGCAGCTCGGAAGGGGTATCCTACGAGCAGTACTTC	CASSSEGVSYEQYF
TRBV6-5	TRBJ2-5	TRBD1	NA	TGTGCCAGTGGGACAGGACAAGAGACCCAGTACTTC	CASGTGQETQYF
TRBV19	TRBJ2-4	TRBD1	NA	TGTGCCAGTAGTATAGGACAGGGCGGAAACATTCAGTACTTC	CASSIGQGGNIQYF
TRBV6-5	TRBJ1-5	TRBD1	few	TGTGCCAGCAGGTCGGGACAGGGAAATCAGCCCCAGCATTTT	CASRSGQGNQPQHF
TRBV4-2	TRBJ2-7	TRBD2	NA	TGTGCCAGCAGCCAAGTGGCTAGCGGGGACCTCTCCTACGAGCAGTACTTC	CASSQVASGDLSYEQYF
TRBV19	TRBJ2-5	NA	NA	TGTGCCAGTAGTGTCCGCGGAACATTGGCCCAGTACTTC	CASSVRGTLAQYF
TRBV28	TRBJ2-2	NA	NA	TGTGCCAGCAGGCTAGGAGCGAACACCGGGGAGCTGTTTTTT	CASRLGANTGELFF
TRBV7-2	TRBJ1-4	NA	NA	TGTGCCAGCAGCTTAGGCCCTGGGAGTGAAAAACTGTTTTTT	CASSLGPGSEKLFF
TRBV19	TRBJ1-1	TRBD1	NA	TGTGCCAGTAGTATAGCGCCCGGACAGGGAGCGAACACTGAAGCTTTCTTT	CASSIAPGQGANTEAFF
TRBV7-8	TRBJ1-1	TRBD1	NA	TGTGCCAGCAGCAACCGGGACAGGGGGCGTTCGAACACTGAAGCTTTCTTT	CASSNRDRGRSNTEAFF
TRBV5-6	TRBJ2-7	NA	NA	TGTGCCAGCAGCTTGTACGGAAGCTCCTACGAGCAGTACTTC	CASSLYGSSYEQYF